The rows below give T cell receptor beta chains drawn from one sample of a study of blood T cell repertoires in COVID-19. The protocol was immunoSEQ multiplex PCR, while the TCRdb copy is restricted to in-frame clones and leaves out a portion. The sample shows some 120,000 clones, less than 85% of them seen only once. Sequencing was performed on peripheral blood. The receptors were gathered from a man aged 25 to 45 with acute or convalescent COVID-19. Both conserved end residues are part of each CDR3. A D gene is named only where the DNA matches it firmly. Size is omitted from some rows. Given values are once, few, many or a class for expanded clones.

j_call,clone_size,d_call,v_call,cdr3_aa,cdr3_nt
TRBJ2-3,.,.,TRBV3-1/TRBV3-2,CASSKDGGQDTQYF,TGTGCCAGCAGCAAAGACGGGGGGCAAGATACGCAGTATTTT
TRBJ2-2,.,.,TRBV23-1,CASSQPSCWLGLQPVPENTGELFF,TGCGCCAGCAGTCAACCCAGCTGCTGGCTGGGTTTACAGCCCGTCCCCGAGAACACCGGGGAGCTGTTTTTT
TRBJ2-3,.,.,TRBV6-5,CASMGPATDTQYF,TGTGCCAGCATGGGCCCAGCTACAGATACGCAGTATTTT
TRBJ1-1,.,TRBD1,TRBV5-8,CASSWNPGQGSEAFF,TGTGCCAGCAGCTGGAACCCGGGACAGGGCTCTGAAGCTTTCTTT
TRBJ1-4,.,TRBD1,TRBV4-1,CASSQDGGQGLEKLFF,TGCGCCAGCAGCCAAGATGGGGGACAGGGGCTTGAAAAACTGTTTTTT
TRBJ1-4,.,.,TRBV25-1,CASSESPGVNEKLFF,TGTGCCAGCAGTGAATCGCCGGGTGTTAATGAAAAACTGTTTTTT
TRBJ2-2,.,.,TRBV5-5,CASSLVTGPNTGELFF,TGTGCCAGCAGCTTGGTCACAGGGCCGAACACCGGGGAGCTGTTTTTT
TRBJ1-4,.,.,TRBV4-1,CASSLPDSPQKLFF,TGCGCCAGCAGCCTACCGGACAGCCCGCAAAAACTGTTTTTT
TRBJ1-1,.,TRBD1,TRBV18,CASSVGQGALNTEAFF,TGTGCCAGCTCAGTGGGACAGGGGGCTTTGAACACTGAAGCTTTCTTT
TRBJ1-1,.,TRBD1,TRBV4-1,CASSHYTGAALNTEAFF,TGCGCCAGCAGCCACTATACAGGGGCCGCACTGAACACTGAAGCTTTCTTT
TRBJ1-3,.,TRBD1,TRBV9,CASSGRQGTGNTIYF,TGTGCCAGCAGCGGCCGACAGGGCACGGGAAACACCATATATTTT
TRBJ2-5,.,.,TRBV24-1,CATSDSRGGETQYF,TGTGCCACCAGTGATAGTCGGGGAGGAGAGACCCAGTACTTC
TRBJ2-7,.,TRBD2,TRBV7-2,CASSLGSGGAGYEQYF,TGTGCCAGCAGCTTAGGGTCGGGGGGTGCGGGCTACGAGCAGTACTTC
TRBJ2-3,once,.,TRBV21-1,CAPGLATTDTQYF,TGTGCCCCGGGACTAGCGACGACAGATACGCAGTATTTT
TRBJ1-2,.,TRBD1,TRBV14,CASSHRDRGNYGYTF,TGTGCCAGCAGCCACCGGGACAGGGGGAACTATGGCTACACCTTC
TRBJ2-5,.,TRBD1,TRBV30,CAWTRQGWETQYF,TGTGCCTGGACTAGACAGGGATGGGAGACCCAGTACTTC
TRBJ2-6,.,TRBD2,TRBV3-1/TRBV3-2,CASSQGSFAGDAGANVLTF,TGTGCCAGCAGCCAAGGATCTTTTGCGGGAGATGCTGGGGCCAACGTCCTGACTTTC
TRBJ2-1,.,TRBD2,TRBV7-9,CASSPGLAELNEQFF,TGTGCCAGCAGCCCGGGACTAGCGGAATTGAATGAGCAGTTCTTC
TRBJ2-5,once,.,TRBV5-4,CASSFWTEETQYF,TGTGCCAGCAGCTTCTGGACAGAAGAGACCCAGTACTTC
TRBJ1-2,.,TRBD1,TRBV7-9,CASSLDSGTGSGGYTF,TGTGCCAGCAGCTTAGACTCTGGGACAGGGTCAGGGGGCTACACCTTC
TRBJ2-1,.,TRBD2,TRBV5-1,CASSPGLAYNEQFF,TGCGCCAGCAGCCCGGGACTAGCCTACAATGAGCAGTTCTTC
TRBJ2-1,.,TRBD2,TRBV30,CAWAYTGGINEQFF,TGTGCCTGGGCGTACACGGGGGGAATCAATGAGCAGTTCTTC
TRBJ1-4,.,.,TRBV7-9,CASSPGVGATNEKLFF,TGTGCCAGCAGCCCGGGAGTCGGGGCGACTAATGAAAAACTGTTTTTT
TRBJ2-2,.,TRBD2,TRBV27,CASSGLAVNTGELFF,TGTGCCAGCAGTGGACTAGCGGTGAACACCGGGGAGCTGTTTTTT
TRBJ2-1,.,.,TRBV29-1,CSVVGSSAGPLSEQFF,TGCAGCGTTGTAGGTTCTTCGGCGGGGCCCCTTTCGGAGCAGTTCTTC
TRBJ1-2,.,TRBD1,TRBV7-9,CASSLGRTGKGYTF,TGTGCCAGCAGCTTGGGGCGGACAGGGAAAGGCTACACCTTC
TRBJ1-3,.,.,TRBV30,CAWSVGDSSGNTIYF,TGTGCCTGGAGTGTAGGGGACTCCTCTGGAAACACCATATATTTT
TRBJ2-1,.,TRBD2,TRBV7-2,CASSYTGTNVGKFF,TGTGCCAGCAGCTACACCGGGACTAATGTTGGCAAATTCTTC
TRBJ1-1,.,.,TRBV12-3/TRBV12-4,CASSYLVDTEAFF,TGTGCCAGCAGCTACCTCGTGGACACTGAAGCTTTCTTT
TRBJ2-7,.,.,TRBV3-1/TRBV3-2,CASSQILAASYEQYF,TGTGCCAGCAGCCAAATTTTAGCCGCCTCCTACGAGCAGTACTTC
TRBJ2-3,few,TRBD2,TRBV13,CASSLSLAGVADTQYF,TGTGCCAGCAGCTTGAGTCTAGCGGGGGTTGCAGATACGCAGTATTTT
TRBJ2-5,.,.,TRBV30,CAWSAYLGETQYF,TGTGCCTGGAGTGCGTATCTGGGCGAGACCCAGTACTTC
TRBJ1-6,.,.,TRBV30,CAWSSGGNSPLHF,TGTGCCTGGAGTTCGGGGGGTAATTCACCCCTCCACTTT
TRBJ1-5,.,TRBD1,TRBV10-3,CAISGQGTNQPQHF,TGTGCCATCAGTGGACAGGGTACCAATCAGCCCCAGCATTTT
TRBJ2-5,.,TRBD2,TRBV9,CASSVRTSGPQETQYF,TGTGCCAGCAGCGTGAGGACTAGCGGCCCCCAAGAGACCCAGTACTTC
TRBJ2-1,.,TRBD2,TRBV12-5,CASGLVLTELAGRSYNEQFF,TGTGCTAGTGGTTTGGTACTGACAGAACTAGCGGGGAGATCCTACAATGAGCAGTTCTTC
TRBJ1-5,.,.,TRBV6-6,CASRGDSGQPQHF,TGTGCCAGCAGGGGGGACTCGGGTCAGCCCCAGCATTTT
TRBJ1-2,.,.,TRBV29-1,CSVDNGYGYTF,TGCAGCGTTGATAACGGGTATGGCTACACCTTC
TRBJ2-3,.,TRBD1,TRBV25-1,CASSGQGDTDTQYF,TGTGCCAGCAGCGGACAGGGAGACACAGATACGCAGTATTTT